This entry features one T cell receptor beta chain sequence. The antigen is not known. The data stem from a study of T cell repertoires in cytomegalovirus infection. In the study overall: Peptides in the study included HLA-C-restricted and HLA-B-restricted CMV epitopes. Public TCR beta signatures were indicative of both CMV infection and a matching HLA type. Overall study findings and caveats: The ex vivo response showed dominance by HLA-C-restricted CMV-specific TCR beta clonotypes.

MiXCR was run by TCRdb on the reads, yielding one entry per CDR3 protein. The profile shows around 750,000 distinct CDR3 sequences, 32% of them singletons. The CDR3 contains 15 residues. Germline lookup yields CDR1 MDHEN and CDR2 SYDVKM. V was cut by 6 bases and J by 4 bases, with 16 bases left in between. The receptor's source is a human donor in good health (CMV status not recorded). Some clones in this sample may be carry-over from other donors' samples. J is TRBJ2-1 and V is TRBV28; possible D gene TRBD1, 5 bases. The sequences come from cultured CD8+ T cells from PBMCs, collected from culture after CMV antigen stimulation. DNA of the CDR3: TGTGCCAGCAGCCCCGGTGTGGGGCCGTACAATGAGCAGTTCTTC. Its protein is CASSPGVGPYNEQFF.